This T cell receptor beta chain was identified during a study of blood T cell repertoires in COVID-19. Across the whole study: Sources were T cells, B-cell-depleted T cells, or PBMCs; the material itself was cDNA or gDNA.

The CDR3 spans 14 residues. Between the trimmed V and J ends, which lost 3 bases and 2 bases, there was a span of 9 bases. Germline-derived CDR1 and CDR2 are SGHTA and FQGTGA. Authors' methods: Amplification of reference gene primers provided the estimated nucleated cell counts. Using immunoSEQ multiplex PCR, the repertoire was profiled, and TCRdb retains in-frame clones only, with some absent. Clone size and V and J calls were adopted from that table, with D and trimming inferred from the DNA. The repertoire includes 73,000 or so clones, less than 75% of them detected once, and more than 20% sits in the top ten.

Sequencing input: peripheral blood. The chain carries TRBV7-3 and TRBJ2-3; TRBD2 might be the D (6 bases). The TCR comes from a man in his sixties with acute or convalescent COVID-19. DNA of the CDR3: TGTGCCAGCAGCTTTAGCGGTTTCACAGATACGCAGTATTTT. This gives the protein CASSFSGFTDTQYF.